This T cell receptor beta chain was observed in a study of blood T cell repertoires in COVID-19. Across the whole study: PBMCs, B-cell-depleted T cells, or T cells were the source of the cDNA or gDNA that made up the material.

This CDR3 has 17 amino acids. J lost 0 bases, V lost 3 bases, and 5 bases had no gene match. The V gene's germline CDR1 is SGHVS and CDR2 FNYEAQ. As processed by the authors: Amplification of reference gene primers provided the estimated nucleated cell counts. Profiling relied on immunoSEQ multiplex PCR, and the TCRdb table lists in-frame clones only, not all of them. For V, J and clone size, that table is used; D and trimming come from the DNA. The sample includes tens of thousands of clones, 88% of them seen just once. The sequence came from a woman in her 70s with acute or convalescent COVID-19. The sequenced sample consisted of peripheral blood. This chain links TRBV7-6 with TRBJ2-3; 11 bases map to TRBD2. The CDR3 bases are TGTGCCAGCAGCTTCCTCTCTAGCGGGGGGAGCACAGATACGCAGTATTTT. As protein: CASSFLSSGGSTDTQYF.